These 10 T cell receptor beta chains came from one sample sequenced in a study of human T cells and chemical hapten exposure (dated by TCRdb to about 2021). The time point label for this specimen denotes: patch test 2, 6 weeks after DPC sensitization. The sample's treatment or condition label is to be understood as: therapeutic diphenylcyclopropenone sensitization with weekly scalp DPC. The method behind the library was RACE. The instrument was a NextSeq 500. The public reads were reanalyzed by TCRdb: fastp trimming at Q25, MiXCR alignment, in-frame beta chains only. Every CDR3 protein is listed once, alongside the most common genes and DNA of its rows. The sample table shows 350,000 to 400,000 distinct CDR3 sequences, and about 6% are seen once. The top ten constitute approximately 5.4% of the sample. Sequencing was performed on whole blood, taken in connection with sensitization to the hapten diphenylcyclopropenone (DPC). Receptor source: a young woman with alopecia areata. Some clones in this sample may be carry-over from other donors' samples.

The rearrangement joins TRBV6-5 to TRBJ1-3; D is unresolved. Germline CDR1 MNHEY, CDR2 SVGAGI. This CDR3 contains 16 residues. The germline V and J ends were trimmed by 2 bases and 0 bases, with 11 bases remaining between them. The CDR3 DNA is TGTGCCAGCAGTTACGGCCGGCCGAGCTCTGGAAACACCATATATTTT. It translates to CASSYGRPSSGNTIYF.

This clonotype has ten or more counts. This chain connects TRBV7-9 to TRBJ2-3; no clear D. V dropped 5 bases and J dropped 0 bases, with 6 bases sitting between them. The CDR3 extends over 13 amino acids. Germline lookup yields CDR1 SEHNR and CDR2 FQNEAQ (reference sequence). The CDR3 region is CASSDSSTDTQYF. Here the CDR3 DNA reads TGTGCCAGCAGCGACTCTAGCACAGATACGCAGTATTTT.

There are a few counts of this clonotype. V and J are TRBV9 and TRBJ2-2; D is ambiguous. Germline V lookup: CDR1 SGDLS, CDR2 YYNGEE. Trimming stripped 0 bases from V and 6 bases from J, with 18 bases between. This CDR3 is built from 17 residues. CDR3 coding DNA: TGTGCCAGCAGCGTAGCTGTGACCGAAACTGTCTCCGGGGAGCTGTTTTTT. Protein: CASSVAVTETVSGELFF.

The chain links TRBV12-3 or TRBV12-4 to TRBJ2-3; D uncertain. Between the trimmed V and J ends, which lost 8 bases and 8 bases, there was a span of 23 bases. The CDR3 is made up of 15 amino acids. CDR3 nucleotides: TGTGCCAGCGGTACCATACAGAAGTTCTCTGCTACGCAGTATTTT. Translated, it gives CASGTIQKFSATQYF.

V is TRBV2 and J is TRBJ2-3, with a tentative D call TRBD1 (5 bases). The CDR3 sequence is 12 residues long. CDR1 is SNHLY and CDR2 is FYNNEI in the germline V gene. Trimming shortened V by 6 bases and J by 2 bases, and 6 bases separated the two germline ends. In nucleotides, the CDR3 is TGTGCCAGCAGACAGGACACAGATACGCAGTATTTT. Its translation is CASRQDTDTQYF.

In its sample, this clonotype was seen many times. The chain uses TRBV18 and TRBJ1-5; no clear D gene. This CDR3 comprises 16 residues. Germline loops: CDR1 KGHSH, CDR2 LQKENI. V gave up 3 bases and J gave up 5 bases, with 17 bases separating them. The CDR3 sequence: CASSPESVPKDQPQHF. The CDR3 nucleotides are TGTGCCAGCTCACCTGAATCGGTACCGAAAGATCAGCCCCAGCATTTT. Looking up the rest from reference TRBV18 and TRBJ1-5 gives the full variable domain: NAGVMQNPRHLVRRRGQEARLRCSPMKGHSHVYWYRQLPEEGLKFMVYLQKENIIDESGMPKERFSAEFPKEGPSILRIQQVVRGDSAAYFCASSPESVPKDQPQHFGDGTRLSIL.

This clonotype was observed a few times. CDR3: CATTDSINTEAFF. The DNA of the CDR3 is TGTGCCACCACGGACAGTATTAACACTGAAGCTTTCTTT. V usage is TRBV10-3 and J usage is TRBJ1-1; tentatively, D is TRBD1 (6 bases). The CDR3 runs 13 residues. Germline CDR1 ENHRY, CDR2 SYGVKD. Trimming removed 10 bases from V and 2 bases from J, with 14 bases in between.

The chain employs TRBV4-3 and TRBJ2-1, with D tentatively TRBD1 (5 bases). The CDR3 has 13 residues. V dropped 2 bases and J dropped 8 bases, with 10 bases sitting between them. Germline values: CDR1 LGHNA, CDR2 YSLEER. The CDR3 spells CASSQRGLDEQFF. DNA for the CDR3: TGCGCCAGCAGCCAAAGGGGTTTGGATGAGCAGTTCTTC.

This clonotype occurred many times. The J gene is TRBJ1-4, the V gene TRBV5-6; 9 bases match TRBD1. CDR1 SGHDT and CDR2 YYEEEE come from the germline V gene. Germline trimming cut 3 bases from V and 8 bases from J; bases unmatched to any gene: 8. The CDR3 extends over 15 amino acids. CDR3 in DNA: TGTGCCAGCAGCTCCGCGGGACAGGGTTTCGAAAAACTGTTTTTT. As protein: CASSSAGQGFEKLFF.

The CDR3 nucleotides read TGTGCCAGCAGCCAAGGGACAGGGCTAGAGTACATTCAGTACTTC. Amino acids: CASSQGTGLEYIQYF. V and J are TRBV11-3 and TRBJ2-4; 9 bases align to TRBD1. Germline CDR1 is SGHNT and CDR2 is YENEEA. CDR3 size: 15 residues. Trimming at V came to 5 bases and at J to 8 bases, leaving 10 bases not matched to a gene.